Each of the 30 T cell receptor beta chains below was sequenced from the same sample in a study of blood T cells in healthy people across ages. Together with a sample-barcoded 5' primer, a J-beta primer mix was included in a second PCR lasting roughly 6 to 12 cycles. MiXCR, applied by TCRdb to the 5' RACE reads, yields one record per CDR3 protein. Among some 760,000 distinct CDR3 sequences listed, 20% to 25% were seen once. The same specimen was also included in a second study, on T cells of mothers and their children.

The sample consisted of blood. These receptors all come from a boy between 10 and 17 years old in good health.

The rearrangement links TRBV10-3 to TRBJ2-5; 9 positions agree with TRBD1. The J call is doubtful: the DNA matches TRBJ2-7 better. The CDR3 is made up of 14 amino acids. Germline V gene lookup returns CDR1 ENHRY and CDR2 SYGVKD. The DNA of the CDR3 is TGTGCCATGGGGCCGGGACAGGGATCCTACGAGCAGTACTTC. Its translation: CAMGPGQGSYEQYF.

The J gene is TRBJ2-3, the V gene TRBV21-1; the table calls TRBD1, which could not be checked here. TRBV21-1 has pseudogene status. The CDR3 totals 16 residues. The CDR3 nucleotides read TGTGCCAGCAGCTTCACAGGGGACGGAAGCACAGATACGCAGTATTTT. Amino acids: CASSFTGDGSTDTQYF.

The V call is TRBV18, the J call TRBJ2-5; D is uncertain. The J call is doubtful: the DNA matches TRBJ2-1 better. Germline CDR1 reads KGHSH; CDR2 reads LQKENI. This CDR3 has 13 amino acids. The CDR3 sequence is CASSAEPYNEQFF. The CDR3 DNA reads as TGTGCCAGCTCGGCGGAGCCGTACAATGAGCAGTTCTTC.

The sample holds a few counts of this clonotype. The CDR3 here is CASSPRGTIYF. Written as DNA, the CDR3 is TGTGCCAGCAGCCCCCGGGGCACCATATATTTT. The genes are TRBV9 and TRBJ1-3, with D hard to call. Germline V CDR1 and CDR2: SGDLS, YYNGEE. V gave up 4 bases and J gave up 9 bases, with 8 bases separating them. The CDR3 covers 11 residues.

This chain uses TRBV28 with TRBJ2-1; TRBD2 agrees at 7 bases. The CDR3 has 14 amino acids. Germline V gene lookup returns CDR1 MDHEN and CDR2 SYDVKM. The V and J ends lost 6 bases and 10 bases, in that order; junction bases with no gene match: 12. CDR3: CASRLLGGGTEQFF. CDR3 coding DNA: TGTGCCAGCAGGCTCCTGGGGGGGGGGACCGAGCAGTTCTTC.

The chain combines TRBV28 with TRBJ2-1; unclear D gene. The CDR3 has 12 amino acids. V was shortened by 4 bases and J by 9 bases, with 10 bases between the two germline ends. Germline assignment: CDR1 MDHEN and CDR2 SYDVKM. DNA of the CDR3: TGTGCCAGCAGTTACCGATACGGTGAGCAGTTCTTC. Translation: CASSYRYGEQFF.

The table lists this clonotype with a few counts. The CDR3 loop is CASSRIQGPGTQYF. For the CDR3, the DNA is TGTGCCAGCAGCCGTATACAGGGCCCGGGGACCCAGTACTTC. J is TRBJ2-5 and V is TRBV7-2; TRBD1 is a possible D gene (6 bases). CDR3 size: 14 residues. Germline CDR1 and CDR2: SGHTA and FQGNSA. Trimming took 5 bases from V and 7 from J, leaving 17 bases between them.

This clonotype was detected a few times. The chain links TRBV10-3 to TRBJ2-5, with a tentative D call TRBD2 (5 bases). TRBJ2-1 matches the DNA end more closely, so the J call is doubtful. The CDR3 has 15 amino acids. Per germline, CDR1 ENHRY and CDR2 SYGVKD. The CDR3 loop reads CAISESSSNYNEQFF. CDR3 DNA: TGTGCCATCAGTGAATCTAGCAGCAATTACAATGAGCAGTTCTTC.

This clonotype has only one observation. V usage is TRBV11-2 and J usage is TRBJ2-2; TRBD2 might be the D (6 bases). The CDR3 totals 17 residues. The germline V gene has CDR1 SGHAT and CDR2 FQNNGV. Trimming shortened V by 0 bases and J by 4 bases, and 15 bases separated the two germline ends. The CDR3 here is CASSLDVGRGFTGELFF. The CDR3, as DNA: TGTGCCAGCAGCTTAGATGTCGGGCGGGGATTCACCGGGGAGCTGTTTTTT. Combining the CDR3 with reference TRBV11-2 and TRBJ2-2 gives the whole variable domain EAGVAQSPRYKIIEKRQSVAFWCNPISGHATLYWYQQILGQGPKLLIQFQNNGVVDDSQLPKDRFSAERLKGVDSTLKIQPAKLEDSAVYLCASSLDVGRGFTGELFFGEGSRLTVL.

This chain's CDR3 is CSVEGGNQYF. CDR3 nucleotide sequence: TGCAGCGTTGAAGGTGGGAACCAGTACTTC. The chain joins TRBV29-1 to TRBJ2-5; D gene ambiguous. Germline V gene data show CDR1 as SQVTM and CDR2 as ANQGSEA. V lost 1 base, J lost 10 bases, and 7 bases lay in between. This CDR3 is built from 10 residues.

This clonotype was detected many times. J is TRBJ2-1 and V is TRBV28; D may be TRBD1 (5 bases). With the DNA end fitting TRBJ2-7 better, the J assignment may be wrong. The CDR3 extends over 13 amino acids. CDR1 and CDR2 (germline): MDHEN, SYDVKM. The CDR3 DNA reads as TGTGCCAGCAGCTCCAGGGTTTTGGGCGAGCAGTACTTC. Translating it yields CASSSRVLGEQYF.

This clonotype was seen more than once but under ten times. The chain uses TRBV29-1 and TRBJ2-7, with TRBD2 matching 10 bases. CDR1 is SQVTM and CDR2 is ANQGSEA in the germline V gene. V was pared by 4 bases and J by 6 bases, with 9 bases of the junction left unmatched. CDR3 length: 14 amino acids. CDR3 sequence (DNA): TGCAGCGTTGTTGCCCCCCTAGCGGGAGTCGAGCAGTACTTC. Translating gives CSVVAPLAGVEQYF.

The rearrangement uses TRBV5-5 and TRBJ1-1, with D unclear. Between the trimmed V and J ends, which lost 1 base and 3 bases, there was a span of 13 bases. The CDR3 spans 15 residues. Looked up from germline, CDR1 is SGHKS and CDR2 is YYEKEE (reference sequence). In nucleotides, the CDR3 is TGTGCCAGCAGCTTGCAGAGGGCTGGGGACACTGAAGCTTTCTTT. This sequence encodes CASSLQRAGDTEAFF. Drawing the rest from reference TRBV5-5 and TRBJ1-1, the complete variable domain is DAGVTQSPTHLIKTRGQQVTLRCSPISGHKSVSWYQQVLGQGPQFIFQYYEKEERGRGNFPDRFSARQFPNYSSELNVNALLLGDSALYLCASSLQRAGDTEAFFGQGTRLTVV.

In its sample, this clonotype was seen a few times. The V gene is TRBV4-2, the J gene TRBJ2-1; a weak D match, TRBD2 (5 bases). V was pared by 1 base and J by 4 bases, with 11 bases between. Germline CDR1 LGHNA, CDR2 YNFKEQ. The CDR3 runs to 15 residues. CDR3 amino acids: CASSQAGMGYNEQFF. CDR3 sequence (DNA): TGTGCCAGCAGCCAAGCCGGGATGGGTTACAATGAGCAGTTCTTC.

This clonotype came up many times. The chain is built from TRBV12-3 or TRBV12-4 and TRBJ2-5; 10 positions match TRBD2. CDR3 length: 16 amino acids. V shed 1 base and J 1 base; nucleotides not matched to a gene: 3. The DNA of the CDR3 is TGTGCCAGCAGTTTAGATGTAGCGGGGGGCCAAGAGACCCAGTACTTC. Amino acid sequence: CASSLDVAGGQETQYF.

The chain carries TRBV11-1 and TRBJ1-1; 8 nucleotides align to TRBD1. The CDR3 consists of 15 residues. Germline trimming cut 5 bases from V and 6 bases from J; bases unmatched to any gene: 11. Germline-derived CDR1 and CDR2 are SGHAT and FQDESV (reference sequence). The CDR3 DNA is TGTGCCAGCAGCCCTCGGACAGGGTTATTACCTGAAGCTTTCTTT. Its protein product is CASSPRTGLLPEAFF. Together with reference TRBV11-1 and TRBJ1-1, the CDR3 gives the full variable domain: EAEVAQSPRYKITEKSQAVAFWCDPISGHATLYWYRQILGQGPELLVQFQDESVVDDSQLPKDRFSAERLKGVDSTLKIQPAELGDSAMYLCASSPRTGLLPEAFFGQGTRLTVV.

The rearrangement uses TRBV5-1 and TRBJ2-5; D call uncertain. Trimming shortened V by 4 bases and J by 1 base, and 5 bases separated the two germline ends. The length of the CDR3 is 12 residues. The germline V gene has CDR1 SGHRS and CDR2 YFSETQ. In DNA form, the CDR3 reads TGCGCCAGCAGCGACCTCCAAGAGACCCAGTACTTC. Protein: CASSDLQETQYF.

The rearrangement uses TRBV3-1 and TRBJ2-7; D is possibly TRBD1 (6 bases). Germline V gives CDR1 LGHDT, CDR2 YNNKEL (reference sequence). The ends were cut back, 2 bases at V and 1 base at J, with 18 bases in the middle. This CDR3 region has 17 residues. CDR3 in DNA: TGTGCCAGCAGCCAAAGAAGTTTTGGGGGCCGATCCTACGAGCAGTACTTC. Translated, it gives CASSQRSFGGRSYEQYF.

This clonotype was seen a few times. The chain couples TRBV7-8 to TRBJ2-7; weak D call: TRBD2 (5 bases). Germline assignment: CDR1 SGHVS and CDR2 FQNEAQ. Deletions cut 5 bases from V and 7 bases from J, with 15 bases between. The CDR3 totals 13 residues. The CDR3, as DNA: TGTGCCAGCAGCCCCCGGACTGGAAATGAGCAGTACTTC. This translates into CASSPRTGNEQYF.

The chain links TRBV6-1 to TRBJ2-1; D unresolved. This CDR3 has 12 residues. Germline loops: CDR1 MNHNS, CDR2 SASEGT. V was clipped by 9 bases and J by 0 bases, with 6 bases between them. CDR3 in amino acids: CASTYSYNEQFF. CDR3 coding DNA: TGTGCCAGTACGTACTCCTACAATGAGCAGTTCTTC.

This clonotype was seen a handful of times. Possible read error: a much larger clone is one base away. The gene calls are TRBV20-1 and TRBJ2-5; D not certain. The CDR3 has 13 amino acids. Trimming left V 6 bases short and J 7 bases short, with 18 bases between. Germline V gene sequence: CDR1 DFQATT, CDR2 SNEGSKA (reference sequence). In DNA form, the CDR3 reads TGCAGTGCCCTCAGTCTAGGGTCGGGGACCCAGTACTTC. Protein product: CSALSLGSGTQYF.

Details on this clonotype: Likely a read error: the CDR3 ends without its conserved phenylalanine or tryptophan. It is unclear where the CDR3 begins or ends on the DNA, so no DNA is shown, and the CDR3 is as TCRdb lists it. V gene TRBV2 combines with J gene TRBJ2-1; the listed D gene, TRBD1, was not tested against the DNA. A total of 12 residues make up the CDR3, ends included. Germline V gives CDR1 SNHLY, CDR2 FYNNEI. The CDR3 is CASSPDSPTGWI.

In its sample, this clonotype was seen a few times. The V call is TRBV28, the J call TRBJ2-5, with TRBD1 matching over 10 bases. Germline values: CDR1 MDHEN, CDR2 SYDVKM. This CDR3 region has 14 residues. V trimming: 6 bases; J trimming: 5 bases; junction bases outside the gene matches: 6. The CDR3 DNA sequence: TGTGCCAGCAGATCGGACAGGGGGGAGGAGACCCAGTACTTC. Its protein product is CASRSDRGEETQYF.

This clonotype was recorded a few times. The CDR3 loop reads CASSTPSGGQFF. In DNA, the CDR3 is TGTGCCAGCAGCACCCCTAGCGGGGGGCAGTTCTTC. V and J are TRBV12-3 or TRBV12-4 and TRBJ2-5; 10 bases map to TRBD2. The J call is in doubt because the DNA end fits TRBJ2-1 better. The CDR3 loop spans 12 amino acids.

This clonotype occurred many times. The CDR3 sequence: CASSEGQGAPDTQYF. CDR3 nucleotide sequence: TGTGCCAGCAGCGAGGGACAGGGGGCCCCAGATACGCAGTATTTT. The chain is built from TRBV11-1 and TRBJ2-3, with 12 bases aligning to TRBD1. V lost 5 bases and J lost 4; bases outside the gene matches: 4. Per the germline V gene, CDR1 is SGHAT and CDR2 is FQDESV (reference sequence). This CDR3 has 15 amino acids.

This clonotype was counted a few times. The genes are TRBV6-2 or TRBV6-3 and TRBJ1-3, with no clear D. CDR1 and CDR2 from the germline V gene are MNHEY and SVGEGT. Trimming removed 7 bases at V and 4 bases at J, with 14 bases between. This CDR3 has 14 residues. The CDR3 nucleotides are TGTGCCAGCACTCGCGGGCAACCCGGAAACACCATATATTTT. This gives the protein CASTRGQPGNTIYF.

The V call is TRBV3-1, the J call TRBJ2-7; D is ambiguous. The germline CDR1 and CDR2 sequences are LGHDT and YNNKEL (reference sequence). This CDR3 is 14 amino acids long. The V gene lost 3 bases and the J gene lost 0 bases, with 9 bases spanning the gap. The CDR3 sequence: CASSQLATSYEQYF. The CDR3 DNA is TGTGCCAGCAGCCAGCTGGCCACCTCCTACGAGCAGTACTTC.

This clonotype came up a few times. This chain links TRBV5-1 with TRBJ2-1; D may be TRBD2 (6 bases). The germline V and J ends were trimmed by 0 bases and 3 bases, with 13 bases remaining between them. The CDR3 covers 16 residues. CDR1 SGHRS and CDR2 YFSETQ come from the germline V gene. The CDR3 nucleotides are TGCGCCAGCAGCTTGGAGTGGTCGCGGGACTACAATGAGCAGTTCTTC. This translates into CASSLEWSRDYNEQFF.

This rearrangement joins TRBV12-5 to TRBJ2-1; D ambiguous. The end of the DNA fits TRBJ2-7 better, so the J call may be wrong. Germline assignment: CDR1 LGHNT and CDR2 FRNRAP. This CDR3 is built from 13 residues. The CDR3 spells CASQIDTYYEQYF. CDR3 sequence (DNA): TGTGCTTCCCAAATTGACACTTACTACGAGCAGTACTTC.

The chain carries TRBV5-1 and TRBJ2-1; 10 nucleotides match TRBD1. The last part of the DNA fits TRBJ2-7 better; the J call may be wrong. Germline V CDR1 and CDR2: SGHRS, YFSETQ. The CDR3 extends over 15 amino acids. CDR3 protein: CASSSGQGSGYEQYF. The DNA for the CDR3 is TGCGCCAGCAGCTCGGGACAGGGGTCGGGGTACGAGCAGTACTTC.